This paragraph reports one T cell receptor (beta chain). No antigen is known for it. Some clones are missing from TCRdb's copy, which holds only in-frame ones; the method was immunoSEQ multiplex PCR. The sample has over 200,000 clones; roughly 94% are singletons. The data derive from a study of T cell responses to AZD1222 COVID-19 vaccine. Whole-study results and caveats: It should be noted that donors were predominantly white British and more often female, and clonal diversity was possibly underestimated.

Sequences were derived from peripheral blood, sampled 28 days after the second dose of the MenACWY control vaccine. This clonotype was obtained from an adult who received the MenACWY meningococcal vaccine as a control.

The CDR3 spells CASSKVARAPYEQYF. DNA of the CDR3: TGTGCCAGCAGCAAAGTGGCTAGGGCCCCCTACGAGCAGTACTTC. The chain uses TRBV21-1 and TRBJ2-7. TRBV21-1 is shown as a pseudogene. The CDR3 loop spans 15 amino acids.